Shown below are 2 T cell receptor beta chains from a single sample sequenced in a study of Ad26.COV2.S vaccination and SARS-CoV-2 variants. The treatment: some 20 received Ad26.COV2.S at low or high dose, single or two shots; several received placebo; per-sample allocation not given. Sample collection was performed on day 63 after the first vaccine or placebo injection. Using immunoSEQ multiplex PCR, the repertoire was profiled, and TCRdb retains in-frame clones only, with some absent. The repertoire has 350,000 to 450,000 clones, around nine tenths of them found once; the top ten carry under 2%. Material: peripheral blood, obtained in a trial of Ad26.COV2.S vaccine versus placebo. The receptors were sampled from a person aged 18-60 years who received the Ad26.COV2.S COVID-19 vaccine or a placebo.

The V and J genes are TRBV20-1 and TRBJ2-3; D ambiguous. CDR1 is DFQATT and CDR2 is SNEGSKA in the germline V gene (reference sequence). The CDR3 runs 16 residues. The V and J ends lost 3 bases and 1 base respectively, with 17 bases between them. The CDR3 coding sequence is TGCAGTGCTAGTTATTATTCCTCAGCTGGCACAGATACGCAGTATTTT. Protein product: CSASYYSSAGTDTQYF.

The chain links TRBV28 to TRBJ2-3; the D call may be TRBD1 or TRBD2 (5 bases each). Trimming removed 5 bases at V and 4 bases at J, with 13 bases between. In germline, CDR1 is MDHEN, CDR2 SYDVKM. The CDR3 is 14 residues long. CDR3 coding DNA: TGTGCCAGCAGTCCCCCCGGGGCCCCAGATACGCAGTATTTT. It translates to CASSPPGAPDTQYF.